This TCR beta chain was retrieved from a study of TIL therapy for anti-PD-1-resistant metastatic lung cancer. Study as a whole: Median tumor PD-L1 proportion score was 6%. Tumors carried a median 1.5 non-synonymous mutations per megabase.

Findings of the study overall: The baseline peripheral repertoire was partially replaced by infused TIL clonotypes that later decayed. The cohort had more treatment-naive, never-smoker and oncogene-addicted patients than typical.

Sequencing used immunoSEQ v3. This table comes from immunoSEQ multiplex PCR, and its TCRdb copy is limited to in-frame clones, with some not included. The repertoire holds 60,000 or so clones, roughly 69% seen once, with 5.5% to 8.5% in the top ten. The CDR3 contains 15 residues. Germline assignment: CDR1 SGHTS and CDR2 YDEGEE. The trim removed 0 bases at V and 4 bases at J, leaving 4 bases unmatched. The time point denotes: pre-treatment sample, taken before nivolumab and TIL therapy. As for this clone: The target antigen is unknown.

The material sequenced was blood, taken at baseline. The chain joins TRBV5-8 to TRBJ2-5, with 9 bases fitting TRBD2. This clonotype was sampled from a person between 25 and 80 years old with non-small cell lung cancer. This chain's CDR3 is CASSLGLAVPETQYF. The CDR3 DNA reads TGTGCCAGCAGCTTGGGACTAGCGGTTCCAGAGACCCAGTACTTC.